Listed here is a single T cell receptor (beta chain). This sample was taken from a study of blood T cell repertoires in COVID-19. In the study overall: In each case, the material was cDNA or gDNA derived from T cells, B-cell-depleted T cells, or PBMCs.

The CDR3 sequence is 19 residues long. J gave up 1 base and V 4 bases, and 11 bases lay outside the gene matches. This table comes from immunoSEQ multiplex PCR, and its TCRdb copy is limited to in-frame clones, with some not included. The profile shows roughly 70,000 clones, roughly 80% of them singletons. The sample taken for sequencing was peripheral blood. The origin of this receptor is a woman aged 80 or older with active or convalescent COVID-19. The chain couples TRBV6-7 to TRBJ2-5; 14 bases align to TRBD2. TRBV6-7 is recorded as an ORF, its role being uncertain. The CDR3 reads CASSSPRLAGGRPQETQYF. CDR3 sequence (DNA): TGTGCCAGCAGTTCCCCTAGACTAGCGGGGGGGCGACCCCAAGAGACCCAGTACTTC.